Listed below are T cell receptor beta chains from one sample, sequenced in a study of shared clonotypes between healthy human individuals. Assay: immunoSEQ multiplex PCR; the TCRdb copy retains only in-frame clones and omits some. The sample carries some 2.1 million clones, about 95% recorded once. Sequencing was carried out using naive CD8+ T cells sorted from blood. The receptors shown here come from a man aged 18 to 29 in good health. Each CDR3 is given with its conserved first and last residue. The D gene is left open where the match is weak. Clone size, where shown, is once, few, many, or a class for clones that have expanded.

CDR3aa: CAWSEGSGSNQPQHF; CDR3nt: TGTGCCTGGAGTGAAGGGTCGGGTAGCAATCAGCCCCAGCATTTT; j_gene: TRBJ1-5; d_gene: -; v_gene: TRBV30; abundance: -
CDR3aa: CASSSGTTIEQYF; CDR3nt: TGTGCCAGCAGCTCCGGGACTACAATCGAGCAGTACTTC; j_gene: TRBJ2-7; d_gene: TRBD2; v_gene: TRBV5-6; abundance: -
CDR3aa: CATLWADTQYF; CDR3nt: TGTGCCACCCTTTGGGCAGATACGCAGTATTTT; j_gene: TRBJ2-3; d_gene: -; v_gene: TRBV10-3; abundance: -
CDR3aa: CASSPPPQGADNEQFF; CDR3nt: TGTGCCAGCAGCCCTCCGCCGCAGGGGGCTGACAATGAGCAGTTCTTC; j_gene: TRBJ2-1; d_gene: TRBD1; v_gene: TRBV11-2; abundance: -
CDR3aa: CASRGADYGYTF; CDR3nt: TGTGCCAGCAGGGGGGCCGACTATGGCTACACCTTC; j_gene: TRBJ1-2; d_gene: -; v_gene: TRBV6-1; abundance: -
CDR3aa: CASSLTMAQETQYF; CDR3nt: TGCGCCAGCAGCCTTACAATGGCCCAAGAGACCCAGTACTTC; j_gene: TRBJ2-5; d_gene: -; v_gene: TRBV4-1; abundance: -
CDR3aa: CASSYSRAVEQYF; CDR3nt: TGTGCCAGCAGTTACTCGAGGGCAGTCGAGCAGTACTTC; j_gene: TRBJ2-7; d_gene: -; v_gene: TRBV6-6; abundance: once
CDR3aa: CASSQDRYYNEQFF; CDR3nt: TGCGCCAGCAGCCAAGACAGGTACTACAATGAGCAGTTCTTC; j_gene: TRBJ2-1; d_gene: -; v_gene: TRBV4-1; abundance: -
CDR3aa: CASSKGLSGRAGDEQYF; CDR3nt: TGTGCCAGCAGCAAAGGACTAAGCGGGAGGGCCGGGGACGAGCAGTACTTC; j_gene: TRBJ2-7; d_gene: -; v_gene: TRBV21-1; abundance: -
CDR3aa: CASKQLGTGKTYEQYF; CDR3nt: TGTGCCAGCAAGCAACTCGGGACAGGGAAGACCTACGAGCAGTACTTC; j_gene: TRBJ2-7; d_gene: TRBD1; v_gene: TRBV27; abundance: few
CDR3aa: CASSLIGQGAYGYTF; CDR3nt: TGTGCCAGCAGTCTGATCGGACAGGGGGCTTATGGCTACACCTTC; j_gene: TRBJ1-2; d_gene: TRBD1; v_gene: TRBV2; abundance: -
CDR3aa: CASSFQGAGGYTF; CDR3nt: TGTGCCAGCAGCTTTCAGGGGGCGGGTGGCTACACCTTC; j_gene: TRBJ1-2; d_gene: TRBD1; v_gene: TRBV7-8; abundance: -
CDR3aa: CASSWGTVTQYF; CDR3nt: TGTGCCAGCAGCTGGGGGACAGTAACGCAGTATTTT; j_gene: TRBJ2-3; d_gene: TRBD1; v_gene: TRBV5-6; abundance: once
CDR3aa: CASSQESGSYYEQYF; CDR3nt: TGCGCCAGCAGCCAAGAATCTGGCAGCTACTACGAGCAGTACTTC; j_gene: TRBJ2-7; d_gene: -; v_gene: TRBV4-1; abundance: -
CDR3aa: CASSLDRAANSPLHF; CDR3nt: TGTGCCAGCAGCTTAGACAGGGCTGCTAATTCACCCCTCCACTTT; j_gene: TRBJ1-6; d_gene: -; v_gene: TRBV7-2; abundance: -
CDR3aa: CAWSQQGYEQYF; CDR3nt: TGTGCCTGGAGTCAACAGGGCTACGAGCAGTACTTC; j_gene: TRBJ2-7; d_gene: -; v_gene: TRBV30; abundance: -
CDR3aa: CASSFGTDTQYF; CDR3nt: TGTGCCAGCAGCTTCGGAACAGATACGCAGTATTTT; j_gene: TRBJ2-3; d_gene: -; v_gene: TRBV7-9; abundance: once
CDR3aa: CASSPFSTDTQYF; CDR3nt: TGTGCCAGCAGCCCGTTTAGCACAGATACGCAGTATTTT; j_gene: TRBJ2-3; d_gene: -; v_gene: TRBV6-6; abundance: -
CDR3aa: CASSQVETGVHDYTF; CDR3nt: TGCGCCAGCAGCCAAGTAGAGACAGGGGTGCATGACTACACCTTC; j_gene: TRBJ1-2; d_gene: TRBD1; v_gene: TRBV4-1; abundance: -
CDR3aa: CASSASGSPEYEQYF; CDR3nt: TGTGCCAGCAGCGCTAGCGGGAGTCCGGAATACGAGCAGTACTTC; j_gene: TRBJ2-7; d_gene: TRBD2; v_gene: TRBV9; abundance: -
CDR3aa: CASSERGPYEQYF; CDR3nt: TGTGCCAGCAGCGAGCGGGGGCCCTACGAGCAGTACTTC; j_gene: TRBJ2-7; d_gene: TRBD2; v_gene: TRBV2; abundance: -
CDR3aa: CASSRQVLTDEQYF; CDR3nt: TGCGCCAGCAGTAGACAGGTCCTAACGGACGAGCAGTACTTC; j_gene: TRBJ2-7; d_gene: -; v_gene: TRBV4-1; abundance: -
CDR3aa: CASSPPGEPGAFF; CDR3nt: TGTGCCAGCAGCCCCCCAGGGGAGCCCGGAGCTTTCTTT; j_gene: TRBJ1-1; d_gene: -; v_gene: TRBV6-6; abundance: -
CDR3aa: CASSLGTGLNTGELFF; CDR3nt: TGTGCCAGCAGCTTAGGTACAGGGCTAAACACCGGGGAGCTGTTTTTT; j_gene: TRBJ2-2; d_gene: -; v_gene: TRBV5-4; abundance: -